This T cell receptor (beta chain) was recorded in a study of response to subunit inactivated influenza vaccine. Study-wide findings and caveats: With each seasonal influenza vaccination, the authors suggested, few new T cells are recruited.

This clonotype was observed a few times. Its target is unknown. Trimming took 5 bases from V and 0 from J, leaving 19 bases between them. Per germline, CDR1 LGHNA and CDR2 YSLEER. This CDR3 contains 17 residues. Each CDR3 protein gets one entry after TCRdb re-called the RT-PCR reads with MiXCR. The profile covers hundreds of thousands of distinct CDR3 sequences, with approximately 14% appearing a single time and 5.5% to 8% taken by the ten largest. This chain links TRBV4-3 with TRBJ2-5; weak D call: TRBD2 (5 bases). This TCR derives from a man between 50 and 59 years old who received an inactivated influenza vaccine. The sequencing used PBMCs from blood, collected 14 days before vaccination. CDR3 amino acids: CASSDWYRTGYQETQYF. As DNA, the CDR3 is TGCGCCAGCAGCGATTGGTATCGGACTGGGTACCAAGAGACCCAGTACTTC.